The clone carrying this T cell receptor beta chain was found once. Trimming cost V 4 bases and J 3 bases, with 10 bases left between them. The CDR3 has 13 amino acids. CDR1 is GTSNPN, CDR2 SVGIG, per germline (reference sequence). The data originate from a study of OX40 agonist ivuxolimab in advanced cancers. Using immunoSEQ multiplex PCR, the repertoire was profiled, and TCRdb retains in-frame clones only, with some absent. Of 10,000 to 13,000 clones listed, about 73% are singletons. This TCR was recovered from an adult with an advanced solid tumor such as melanoma, head and neck, liver or kidney cancer. The sequencing used CD4+ or CD8+ T cells sorted from blood, collected in a trial of the OX40 agonist ivuxolimab. The chain recombines TRBV30 with TRBJ2-1, with D unclear. The CDR3: CAWTQVSYNEQFF. CDR3 coding DNA: TGTGCCTGGACGCAGGTCAGCTACAATGAGCAGTTCTTC.